The 16 T cell receptor beta chains in this list originate from one sample, sequenced in a study of blood T cell repertoires in COVID-19 (dated by TCRdb to 2020 to 2022). The library was prepared using the immunoSEQ multiplex PCR assay. What TCRdb holds here is the immuneACCESS table cut down to in-frame rearrangements. Part of the clones is not present; checked against another copy, under half of the missing clones reflect an unresolved V gene, and the others are unexplained. The table for this sample lists over 200,000 clones; approximately 84% of them were counted only once. Of the sample, approximately 15% is held by the ten largest clones. The sequenced sample was PBMCs or T cells enriched from blood (not recorded which). The receptors were sampled from a man in his forties or fifties who had recovered from COVID-19.

The rearrangement links TRBV27 to TRBJ2-1, with D hard to call. Trimming took 10 bases from V and 4 from J, leaving 11 bases between them. This CDR3 spans 12 amino acids. Germline loops: CDR1 MNHEY, CDR2 SMNVEV (reference sequence). The CDR3 DNA follows: TGTGCCACCAGGAGAGGTTACAATGAGCAGTTCTTC. As protein: CATRRGYNEQFF.

The rearrangement links TRBV9 to TRBJ2-5; perhaps TRBD2 as D (5 bases). With 0 bases removed from V and 5 bases from J, the gap between germline ends came to 11 bases. Per germline, CDR1 SGDLS and CDR2 YYNGEE. The CDR3 spans 14 residues. CDR3: CASSVGTSSETQYF. CDR3 DNA: TGTGCCAGCAGCGTAGGAACTAGTTCGGAGACCCAGTACTTC.

This clone was detected once. The chain carries TRBV15 and TRBJ2-1; D ambiguous. This CDR3 region has 13 residues. Germline V CDR1 and CDR2: LNHNV, YYDKDF (reference sequence). With 5 bases removed from V and 6 bases from J, the gap between germline ends came to 11 bases. CDR3 loop: CATSWAQPNEQFF. DNA of the CDR3: TGTGCCACCAGCTGGGCCCAGCCCAATGAGCAGTTCTTC.

The chain links TRBV5-1 to TRBJ2-7, with 14 bases that match TRBD2. Trimming took 4 bases from V and 2 from J; bases not matched to a gene: 8. The CDR3 contains 17 residues. From germline, CDR1 is SGHRS and CDR2 YFSETQ. The CDR3 loop is CASSQGPTSGRAYEQYF. In DNA, the CDR3 is TGCGCCAGCAGCCAAGGTCCGACTAGCGGGAGGGCCTACGAGCAGTACTTC.

The V call is TRBV5-1, the J call TRBJ1-6, with TRBD1 as a possible D gene (5 bases). Trimming cost V 9 bases and J 5 bases, with 15 bases left between them. Germline CDR1 is SGHRS and CDR2 is YFSETQ. The CDR3 totals 14 residues. The CDR3 reads CATSPGDHNSPLHF. The CDR3 bases are TGCGCCACCTCCCCGGGGGATCATAATTCACCCCTCCACTTT.

This clone appeared a single time. The chain combines TRBV3-1 (or the pseudogene TRBV3-2) with TRBJ2-7; TRBD2 matches at 7 bases. The CDR3 sequence is 14 residues long. Germline assignment: CDR1 LGHDT and CDR2 YNNKEL (reference sequence). J lost 4 bases, V lost 1 base, and 4 bases had no gene match. The CDR3 nucleotides read TGTGCCAGCAGCCAAGCGGGAGGAGGTTACGAGCAGTACTTC. Its protein product is CASSQAGGGYEQYF.

The V gene is TRBV19, the J gene TRBJ2-1; D possibly corresponds to TRBD1 (5 bases). The V gene's germline CDR1 is LNHDA and CDR2 SQIVND (reference sequence). The length of the CDR3 is 13 residues. Trimming took off 2 bases at V and 9 bases at J, with 11 bases between the two ends. CDR3 DNA: TGTGCCAGTAGTATAAGCCAAACAGGTGAGCAGTTCTTC. Translating gives CASSISQTGEQFF.

This clone turned up a few times. CDR3 nucleotide sequence: TGTGCCAGCAGCTTAGAGCTAGCGGGAGGCCTTAACACCGGGGAGCTGTTTTTT. Residues: CASSLELAGGLNTGELFF. This chain links TRBV7-2 with TRBJ2-2, with TRBD2 matching over 11 bases. Germline trimming cut 1 base from V and 2 bases from J; bases unmatched to any gene: 6. There are 18 residues in the CDR3. CDR1 SGHTA and CDR2 FQGNSA come from the germline V gene.

This clone was counted between two and nine times. The rearrangement joins TRBV19 to TRBJ1-5, with a possible D match to TRBD1 (5 bases). This CDR3 is 18 amino acids long. Per the germline V gene, CDR1 is LNHDA and CDR2 is SQIVND (reference sequence). The V end was cut by 1 base, the J end by 3 bases, with 19 bases between. CDR3 residues: CASSIVAGGAVFNQPQHF. The CDR3 DNA sequence: TGTGCCAGTAGTATAGTCGCCGGCGGGGCAGTATTCAATCAGCCCCAGCATTTT.

V is TRBV9 and J is TRBJ2-3; 9 positions match TRBD1. Trimming at V came to 4 bases and at J to 3 bases, leaving 9 bases not matched to a gene. Germline CDR1 reads SGDLS; CDR2 reads YYNGEE. The CDR3 extends over 16 amino acids. The CDR3 reads CASSLQGALRTDTQYF. The CDR3 nucleotides read TGTGCCAGCAGCTTACAGGGGGCATTGAGGACAGATACGCAGTATTTT.

The chain joins TRBV7-9 to TRBJ2-7; perhaps TRBD1 as D (6 bases). The CDR3 spans 14 residues. With 4 bases removed from V and 6 bases from J, the gap between germline ends came to 16 bases. Per the germline V gene, CDR1 is SEHNR and CDR2 is FQNEAQ (reference sequence). This CDR3 reads CASSSGQTLREQYF. CDR3 bases: TGTGCCAGCAGCTCTGGACAGACACTACGCGAGCAGTACTTC. Looking up the rest from reference TRBV7-9 and TRBJ2-7 gives the full variable domain: DTGVSQNPRHKITKRGQNVTFRCDPISEHNRLYWYRQTLGQGPEFLTYFQNEAQLEKSRLLSDRFSAERPKGSFSTLEIQRTEQGDSAMYLCASSSGQTLREQYFGPGTRLTVT.

The CDR3 loop reads CASSVVEGDSPLHF. The CDR3 DNA reads TGTGCCAGCAGCGTAGTGGAAGGGGATTCACCCCTCCACTTT. V is TRBV9 and J is TRBJ1-6; a weak D match, TRBD1 (5 bases). The V end lost 0 bases, the J end lost 8 bases, and 9 bases lay between the germline ends. The CDR3 is 14 amino acids. Germline values: CDR1 SGDLS, CDR2 YYNGEE. The complete variable domain, with remaining parts taken from reference TRBV9 and TRBJ1-6, reads DSGVTQTPKHLITATGQRVTLRCSPRSGDLSVYWYQQSLDQGLQFLIQYYNGEERAKGNILERFSAQQFPDLHSELNLSSLELGDSALYFCASSVVEGDSPLHFGNGTRLTVT.

The chain links TRBV19 to TRBJ1-1, with a possible D match to TRBD1 (5 bases). The CDR3 spans 14 residues. Per the germline V gene, CDR1 is LNHDA and CDR2 is SQIVND (reference sequence). V was trimmed by 6 bases and J by 0 bases, leaving 11 bases between them. The CDR3 region has the DNA TGTGCCAGTAGCCCGGCAGGGTTGAACACTGAAGCTTTCTTT. Amino acid sequence: CASSPAGLNTEAFF. Drawing the rest from reference TRBV19 and TRBJ1-1, the complete variable domain is DGGITQSPKYLFRKEGQNVTLSCEQNLNHDAMYWYRQDPGQGLRLIYYSQIVNDFQKGDIAEGYSVSREKKESFPLTVTSAQKNPTAFYLCASSPAGLNTEAFFGQGTRLTVV.

V usage is TRBV29-1 and J usage is TRBJ1-1; D is possibly TRBD1 (6 bases). V was trimmed by 6 bases and J by 6 bases, leaving 17 bases between them. CDR1 and CDR2 from the germline V gene are SQVTM and ANQGSEA. This CDR3 contains 13 residues. The CDR3 reads CSVSTGTRAEAFF. The DNA for the CDR3 is TGCAGCGTGTCGACAGGAACGAGGGCTGAAGCTTTCTTT.

The sample holds a few counts of this clone. The V call is TRBV24-1, the J call TRBJ2-1, with 10 bases identical to TRBD2. The V and J ends lost 4 bases and 5 bases, in that order; junction bases with no gene match: 7. The CDR3 totals 16 residues. CDR1 is KGHDR, CDR2 SFDVKD, per germline. CDR3 region: CATSDGLAALDNEQFF. The CDR3 DNA is TGTGCCACCAGTGACGGACTAGCGGCGCTGGACAATGAGCAGTTCTTC.

The chain is built from TRBV27 and TRBJ2-3; D unresolved. Germline V lookup: CDR1 MNHEY, CDR2 SMNVEV (reference sequence). This CDR3 region has 15 residues. Trimming left V 2 bases short and J 3 bases short, with 12 bases between. The CDR3 spells CASSLVPGGTDTQYF. The CDR3 coding sequence is TGTGCCAGCAGTTTAGTCCCGGGTGGGACAGATACGCAGTATTTT.